This T cell receptor (beta chain) was found in a study of cytomegalovirus exposure and HLA in healthy donors. PCR employed 60 Vbeta and 13 Jbeta primers. This table comes from immunoSEQ multiplex PCR, and its TCRdb copy is limited to in-frame clones, with some not included. Of approximately 150,000 clones listed, 70% to 80% are singletons. This clone has more than one count but fewer than ten. Trimming cost V 0 bases and J 5 bases, with 9 bases left between them. CDR3 size: 13 residues. Germline lookup yields CDR1 SGHDT and CDR2 YYEEEE. The sequence was collected from a man in his forties in good health and CMV-seronegative. Sequenced sample: PBMCs. The V and J genes are TRBV5-6 and TRBJ2-7; tentative D call: TRBD2 (5 bases). The CDR3 coding sequence is TGTGCCAGCAGCTTGGCCGGGCGGGACGAGCAGTACTTC. Residues: CASSLAGRDEQYF.